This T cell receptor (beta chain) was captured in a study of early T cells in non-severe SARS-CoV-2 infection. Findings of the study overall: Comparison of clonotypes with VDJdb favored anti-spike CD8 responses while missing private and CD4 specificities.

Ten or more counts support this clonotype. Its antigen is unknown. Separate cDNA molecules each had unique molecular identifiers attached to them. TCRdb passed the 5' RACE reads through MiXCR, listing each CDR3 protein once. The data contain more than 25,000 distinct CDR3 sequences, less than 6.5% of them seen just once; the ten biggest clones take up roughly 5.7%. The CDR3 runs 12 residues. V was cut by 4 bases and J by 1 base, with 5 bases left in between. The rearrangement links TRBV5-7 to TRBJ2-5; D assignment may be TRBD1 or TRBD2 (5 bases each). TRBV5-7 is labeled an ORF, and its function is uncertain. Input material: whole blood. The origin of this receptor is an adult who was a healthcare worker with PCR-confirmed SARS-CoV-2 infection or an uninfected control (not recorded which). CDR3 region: CASSGGQETQYF. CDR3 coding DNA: TGTGCCAGCAGCGGGGGCCAAGAGACCCAGTACTTC.